This is a list of T cell receptor beta chains from one sample in a study of T cells in localized non-small cell lung cancer. Some clones are missing from TCRdb's copy, which holds only in-frame ones; the method was immunoSEQ multiplex PCR. The table lists thousands of clones, around 32% of them singletons. The sequencing used lung tumor tissue, collected before any cancer treatment. Source of these receptors: a man aged 40 to 75 with stage I lung adenocarcinoma. Each CDR3 is given with its conserved first and last residue. Each record gives: D gene, J gene, clone size, V gene, CDR3 protein, CDR3 DNA. D genes are given only for firm matches. A clone size is listed for some rows: how often the clone was seen (once, few, many), or a class if it is expanded.

TRBD1,TRBJ2-5,-,TRBV18,CASSPSYRGQETQYF,TGTGCCAGCTCACCATCCTACAGGGGCCAGGAGACCCAGTACTTC
-,TRBJ2-1,-,TRBV29-1,CSVVPAGQYNEQFF,TGCAGCGTTGTCCCGGCGGGGCAATACAATGAGCAGTTCTTC
TRBD1,TRBJ2-7,-,TRBV6-8,CASRSDRVGPYEQYF,TGTGCCAGCAGATCAGACAGGGTAGGTCCCTACGAGCAGTACTTC
TRBD1,TRBJ2-7,-,TRBV23-1,CASSQGQGRVEQYF,TGCGCCAGCAGCCAGGGACAGGGAAGGGTCGAGCAGTACTTC
TRBD1,TRBJ1-2,few,TRBV11-3,CASNLPGTGLGYTF,TGTGCCAGCAACCTGCCCGGGACAGGATTGGGCTACACCTTC
-,TRBJ1-1,medium-sized,TRBV11-3,CASSLVEGRNTEAFF,TGTGCCAGCAGCTTGGTGGAGGGAAGGAACACTGAAGCTTTCTTT
TRBD2,TRBJ2-1,once,TRBV19,CASSFASGGRGNNEQFF,TGTGCCAGTAGTTTCGCCTCGGGAGGTCGGGGCAACAATGAGCAGTTCTTC
TRBD1,TRBJ1-2,medium-sized,TRBV6-8,CASSETTPGTASGGYTF,TGTGCCAGCAGCGAGACTACTCCCGGGACAGCCTCGGGTGGCTACACCTTC
-,TRBJ2-7,few,TRBV11-3,CASSPDFSSYEQYF,TGTGCCAGCAGCCCTGACTTTTCCTCCTACGAGCAGTACTTC
-,TRBJ2-1,-,TRBV6-8,CASGRQVYNEQFF,TGTGCCAGCGGCCGACAGGTATACAATGAGCAGTTCTTC
-,TRBJ1-5,few,TRBV19,CASSISQFSRDGRNQPQHF,TGTGCCAGTAGTATCTCACAGTTCTCCCGAGATGGGCGCAATCAGCCCCAGCATTTT
TRBD2,TRBJ2-1,-,TRBV28,CASTPLFSGDNEQFF,TGTGCCAGCACCCCTCTTTTTAGCGGGGACAATGAGCAGTTCTTC
-,TRBJ2-2,-,TRBV19,CASSMMEGSGELFF,TGTGCCAGTAGTATGATGGAGGGATCCGGGGAGCTGTTTTTT
-,TRBJ1-1,-,TRBV6-8,CASSYRDNTEAFF,TGTGCCAGCAGTTACCGGGACAACACTGAAGCTTTCTTT
TRBD1,TRBJ2-1,-,TRBV11-3,CASSSRDRGSYNEQFF,TGTGCCAGCAGCTCTCGGGACAGGGGGTCCTACAATGAGCAGTTCTTC
TRBD2,TRBJ2-5,-,TRBV6-8,CASSSLAGEETQYF,TGTGCCAGCAGTTCACTAGCGGGAGAAGAGACCCAGTACTTC